This T cell receptor (beta chain) was captured by sequencing in a study of T cell changes during pregnancy in multiple sclerosis. V gave up 2 bases and J gave up 5 bases; unmatched junction bases: 11. CDR3 length: 16 amino acids. Germline V gene sequence: CDR1 MDHEN, CDR2 SYDVKM. TCRdb's copy holds only in-frame clones and misses some; the assay was immunoSEQ multiplex PCR. Of about 36,000 clones in the sample, 91% were seen once. The sequenced sample was CD4+ T cells from peripheral blood mononuclear cells, obtained in the second trimester of pregnancy. The chain couples TRBV28 to TRBJ1-2; 7 bases agree with TRBD1. This TCR came from a female donor in good health, enrolled as a control in a pregnancy study. The CDR3 DNA reads TGTGCCAGCAGTTTAGCCGGGATCGAGGGGGCGTATGGCTACACCTTC. Translating gives CASSLAGIEGAYGYTF.